This TCR beta chain was documented in a study of response to subunit inactivated influenza vaccine. Each CDR3 protein is one row after TCRdb ran MiXCR on the RT-PCR reads. The repertoire holds roughly 170,000 distinct CDR3 sequences, with around a tenth as singletons. The CDR3 length is 18 residues. Germline CDR1 SGHDT, CDR2 YYEEEE. Trimming shortened V by 1 base and J by 6 bases, and 22 bases separated the two germline ends. The rearrangement joins TRBV5-6 to TRBJ2-2; D may be TRBD1 or TRBD2 (5 bases each). Sequenced here: non-naive T cells sorted from PBMCs, sampled on the day of vaccination. This TCR was sampled from a man aged 45-65 years who received an inactivated influenza vaccine. The CDR3 DNA follows: TGTGCCAGCAGCTTGCCCGGGGCCCCCACTGGTTTCGCCGGGGAGCTGTTTTTT. This encodes CASSLPGAPTGFAGELFF.